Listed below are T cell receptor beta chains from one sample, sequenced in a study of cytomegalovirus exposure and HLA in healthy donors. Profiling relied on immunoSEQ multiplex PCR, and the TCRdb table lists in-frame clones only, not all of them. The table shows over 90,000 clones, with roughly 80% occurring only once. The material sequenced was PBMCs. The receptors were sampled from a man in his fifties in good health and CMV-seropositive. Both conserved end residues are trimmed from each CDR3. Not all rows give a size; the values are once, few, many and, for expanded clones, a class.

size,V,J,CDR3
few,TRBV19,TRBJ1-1,ASSMIPRGTVNTEAF
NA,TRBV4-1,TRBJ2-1,ASSRGGLAGLYNEQF
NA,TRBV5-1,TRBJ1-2,ASSLVAGEILYGYT
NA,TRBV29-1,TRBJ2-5,SVEDYLLAGGPGQETQY
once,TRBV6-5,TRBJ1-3,ASSYSPKPSGNTIY
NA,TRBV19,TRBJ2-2,ASSTDRAGTGELF
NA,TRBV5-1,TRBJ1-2,ASSLDARGGDGYT
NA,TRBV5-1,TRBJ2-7,ASSWGQVHEQY
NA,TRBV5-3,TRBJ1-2,ARSLWRQASYGYT
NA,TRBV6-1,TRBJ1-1,ASSEGGVRMNTEAF
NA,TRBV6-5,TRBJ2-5,ASSSQGAVVSKTQY
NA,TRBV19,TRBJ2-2,ASSIGSRVSTGELF
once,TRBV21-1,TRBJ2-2,ASNKSVRYTGELF
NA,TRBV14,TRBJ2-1,ASSQVPGLASEQF
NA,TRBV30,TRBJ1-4,AWAGTGGEKLF
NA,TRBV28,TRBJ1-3,ASSLGHTGNTIY
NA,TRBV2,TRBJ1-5,ASSGRTGNSNQPQH
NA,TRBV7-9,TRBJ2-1,ASSLRLAGGKSSYNEQF